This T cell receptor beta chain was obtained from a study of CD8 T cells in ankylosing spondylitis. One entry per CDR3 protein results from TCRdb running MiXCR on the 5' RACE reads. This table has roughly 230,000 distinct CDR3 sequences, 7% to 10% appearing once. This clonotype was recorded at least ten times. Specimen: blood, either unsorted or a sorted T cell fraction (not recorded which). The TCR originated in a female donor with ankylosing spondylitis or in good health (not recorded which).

The DNA for the CDR3 is TGTGCCACCAGCAGGAGATTAGGGGAGGAGACCCAGTACTTC. Translation: CATSRRLGEETQYF. V and J are TRBV15 and TRBJ2-5; D assignment may be TRBD1 or TRBD2 (5 bases each). Germline assignment: CDR1 LNHNV and CDR2 YYDKDF (reference sequence). This CDR3 has 14 residues. Trimming removed 3 bases at V and 5 bases at J, with 13 bases between.